The present T cell receptor beta chain was sequenced within a study of blood T cell repertoires in COVID-19. The overall study: Collection of acute and convalescent COVID-19 samples took place in the United States, Italy and Spain.

The germline CDR1 and CDR2 sequences are SGHRS and YFSETQ. V was pared by 0 bases and J by 5 bases, with 4 bases of the junction left unmatched. This CDR3 has 15 amino acids. TCRdb keeps only in-frame clones here, not all; method: immunoSEQ multiplex PCR. The sample consists of 120,000 to 150,000 clones, 75% to 90% of them appearing once. Sequencing was carried out using peripheral blood. The receptor's source is a woman older than 75 with acute or convalescent COVID-19. The rearrangement joins TRBV5-1 to TRBJ2-1; 8 nucleotides match TRBD1. The CDR3 sequence is CASSLGQGRNNEQFF. In nucleotides, the CDR3 is TGCGCCAGCAGCTTGGGACAGGGGAGAAACAATGAGCAGTTCTTC.